These 22 T cell receptor beta chains came from one sample sequenced in a study of cytotoxic CD8 clonotypes in ibrutinib-treated CLL. Produced via immunoSEQ multiplex PCR; TCRdb's table is partial and in-frame only. The sample has roughly 45,000 clones; 50% to 80% are singletons. The source material was PBMCs, sampled after 24 months of ibrutinib treatment. The receptors originated from a human donor with chronic lymphocytic leukemia.

The chain employs TRBV7-9 and TRBJ2-3; 8 bases are shared with TRBD1. This CDR3 has 14 amino acids. The junction had 2 bases not matched to a gene; V was cut back by 6 bases and J by 0 bases. Germline V gene lookup returns CDR1 SEHNR and CDR2 FQNEAQ (reference sequence). The CDR3 DNA sequence: TGTGCCAGCAGGCAGGGGGCGAGCACAGATACGCAGTATTTT. It encodes CASRQGASTDTQYF.

This clone was recorded at least ten times. One end of the junction does not line up with germline, which may come from a read error. V and J are TRBV2 and TRBJ2-5, with 8 bases fitting TRBD2. The V gene's germline CDR1 is SNHLY and CDR2 FYNNEI. CDR3 length equals 11 residues. The CDR3 sequence is CASNGGGLEDF. Written as DNA, the CDR3 is TGTGCCAGCAACGGGGGGGGACTAGAAGACTTC.

The gene calls are TRBV27 and TRBJ2-7; TRBD1 aligns across 12 bases. Germline trimming cut 3 bases from V and 5 bases from J; bases unmatched to any gene: 2. Germline loops: CDR1 MNHEY, CDR2 SMNVEV (reference sequence). This CDR3 is 14 amino acids long. The CDR3 here is CASSFGTGGDEQYF. The CDR3 DNA is TGTGCCAGCAGTTTCGGGACAGGGGGCGACGAGCAGTACTTC.

The CDR3 region is CAWSGFSEAFF. DNA for the CDR3: TGTGCCTGGAGTGGGTTTTCTGAAGCTTTCTTT. The chain carries TRBV30 and TRBJ1-1; D gene ambiguous. Trimming removed 1 base at V and 6 bases at J, with 6 bases between. The CDR3 length is 11 residues. Per germline, CDR1 GTSNPN and CDR2 SVGIG (reference sequence). Full variable domain (remainder filled in from reference TRBV30 and TRBJ1-1): SQTIHQWPATLVQPVGSPLSLECTVEGTSNPNLYWYRQAAGRGLQLLFYSVGIGQISSEVPQNLSASRPQDRQFILSSKKLLLSDSGFYLCAWSGFSEAFFGQGTRLTVV.

The J gene is TRBJ2-7, the V gene TRBV7-2; TRBD2 aligns across 9 bases. V lost 1 base and J lost 6; bases outside the gene matches: 7. Germline V lookup: CDR1 SGHTA, CDR2 FQGNSA. The CDR3 has 15 amino acids. This CDR3 reads CASSLGLAGPREQYF. The CDR3 DNA is TGTGCCAGCAGCTTAGGTCTAGCGGGACCCCGCGAGCAGTACTTC.

The rearrangement uses TRBV15 and TRBJ1-2, with D possibly TRBD1 on 5 matching bases. Germline loops: CDR1 LNHNV, CDR2 YYDKDF (reference sequence). The CDR3 is made up of 14 amino acids. V was cut by 3 bases and J by 8 bases, with 16 bases left in between. In DNA form, the CDR3 reads TGTGCCACCAGCAGCGGGGCACAGGACGGCGGCTACACCTTC. Its translation is CATSSGAQDGGYTF.

This clone was found once. The V call is TRBV29-1, the J call TRBJ2-3, with D possibly matching TRBD2 (6 bases). Germline V gives CDR1 SQVTM, CDR2 ANQGSEA. The V gene lost 6 bases and the J gene lost 4 bases, with 17 bases spanning the gap. This CDR3 comprises 14 residues. The CDR3 DNA reads as TGCAGCGTCCAAGCCGGGGGTAGGGCAGATACGCAGTATTTT. Translation gives CSVQAGGRADTQYF.

V and J are TRBV4-1 and TRBJ2-7; D ambiguous. The CDR3 has 14 residues. CDR1 MGHRA and CDR2 YSYEKL come from the germline V gene. V gave up 3 bases and J gave up 7 bases, with 16 bases separating them. The CDR3 here is CASSQTPGPGEQYF. CDR3 sequence (DNA): TGCGCCAGCAGCCAGACTCCAGGCCCTGGAGAGCAGTACTTC.

The chain couples TRBV4-1 to TRBJ2-7, with D maybe TRBD1 (6 bases). V gave up 2 bases and J gave up 5 bases, with 19 bases separating them. Germline CDR1 reads MGHRA; CDR2 reads YSYEKL. This CDR3 comprises 16 residues. DNA for the CDR3: TGCGCCAGCAGCCAAAGAAGACAGGAGAGCCTCGACGAGCAGTACTTC. Its translation is CASSQRRQESLDEQYF.

The V gene is TRBV5-1, the J gene TRBJ2-7; 7 bases agree with TRBD2. The CDR3 runs to 16 residues. Germline lookup yields CDR1 SGHRS and CDR2 YFSETQ. Germline trimming cut 0 bases from V and 5 bases from J; bases unmatched to any gene: 11. This CDR3 is CASSLATGGRSDEQYF. CDR3 DNA: TGCGCCAGCAGCTTGGCCACGGGCGGGAGATCTGACGAGCAGTACTTC.

This clone was recorded many times. This chain uses TRBV19 with TRBJ1-5; a weak D match, TRBD1 (5 bases). Trimming removed 3 bases from V and 5 bases from J, with 17 bases in between. Germline lookup yields CDR1 LNHDA and CDR2 SQIVND (reference sequence). The CDR3 has 16 amino acids. As DNA, the CDR3 is TGTGCCAGTAGTATTGGCAGGGCGACTGGGGATCAGCCCCAGCATTTT. It is translated as CASSIGRATGDQPQHF.

With regard to this clone: It may be a read error: a sequence one base away is much more abundant. The chain couples TRBV2 to TRBJ1-4; D ambiguous. The V gene's germline CDR1 is SNHLY and CDR2 FYNNEI. The CDR3 is 13 residues long. V gave up 4 bases and J gave up 8 bases, with 11 bases separating them. This chain's CDR3 is CASSGLYEEKLFF. The CDR3 DNA is TGTGCCAGCAGTGGTCTATATGAAGAAAAACTGTTTTTT.

This clone has just a few counts. The genes are TRBV4-2 and TRBJ2-5; 10 bases align to TRBD2. The V segment lost 0 bases and the J segment 5 bases; nucleotides outside the gene matches: 9. This CDR3 contains 17 residues. Germline loops: CDR1 LGHNA, CDR2 YNFKEQ. CDR3 region: CASSQDRQRGGVETQYF. In DNA form, the CDR3 reads TGTGCCAGCAGCCAAGATCGACAGCGGGGGGGCGTGGAGACCCAGTACTTC.

V is TRBV30 and J is TRBJ2-1; no reliable D call. Looked up from germline, CDR1 is GTSNPN and CDR2 is SVGIG (reference sequence). V was pared by 4 bases and J by 10 bases, with 17 bases between. The CDR3 consists of 13 residues. This CDR3 is CAWTPSRAREQFF. In DNA, the CDR3 is TGTGCCTGGACCCCAAGTCGAGCACGCGAGCAGTTCTTC.

This chain uses TRBV27 with TRBJ1-3, with 9 bases identical to TRBD1. From germline, CDR1 is MNHEY and CDR2 SMNVEV (reference sequence). V was pared by 6 bases and J by 7 bases, with 4 bases of the junction left unmatched. The CDR3 contains 13 residues. CDR3 region: CASSHDRGNTIYF. The CDR3, as DNA: TGTGCCAGCAGCCACGACAGGGGGAACACCATATATTTT.

This clone was found a few times. V gene TRBV9 combines with J gene TRBJ2-7; D ambiguous. Between the trimmed V and J ends, which lost 0 bases and 5 bases, there was a span of 9 bases. The CDR3 extends over 13 amino acids. Per the germline V gene, CDR1 is SGDLS and CDR2 is YYNGEE. The CDR3 DNA is TGTGCCAGCAGCGTAGGGGGTAAGGACGAGCAGTACTTC. It translates to CASSVGGKDEQYF. Looking up the rest from reference TRBV9 and TRBJ2-7 gives the full variable domain: DSGVTQTPKHLITATGQRVTLRCSPRSGDLSVYWYQQSLDQGLQFLIQYYNGEERAKGNILERFSAQQFPDLHSELNLSSLELGDSALYFCASSVGGKDEQYFGPGTRLTVT.

V gene TRBV10-3 combines with J gene TRBJ1-1; 10 bases are shared with TRBD1. Germline V gene lookup returns CDR1 ENHRY and CDR2 SYGVKD. The CDR3 has 17 amino acids. With 0 bases clipped from V and 7 bases from J, the junction kept 11 bases outside the gene matches. CDR3 in DNA: TGTGCCATCAGTGAGTCGAATTGGGGGACAGGGGCCGGTGAAGCTTTCTTT. It yields the protein CAISESNWGTGAGEAFF.

This chain joins TRBV6-1 and TRBJ1-6; TRBD1 might be the D (6 bases). Germline CDR1 MNHNS, CDR2 SASEGT. This CDR3 has 13 residues. The ends were cut back, 10 bases at V and 9 bases at J, with 16 bases in the middle. CDR3 DNA: TGTGCCACTCTTCTGGGGGGCAGTTCACCCCTCCACTTT. This codes for CATLLGGSSPLHF.

V usage is TRBV5-1 and J usage is TRBJ1-5, with 11 bases matching TRBD1. CDR1 is SGHRS and CDR2 is YFSETQ in the germline V gene. V lost 2 bases to trimming and J lost 0 bases; unmatched junction nucleotides: 7. The CDR3 extends over 18 amino acids. As DNA, the CDR3 is TGCGCCAGCAGCTTCGGACAGGGGGCAAGTTATAGCAATCAGCCCCAGCATTTT. As protein: CASSFGQGASYSNQPQHF.

This chain connects TRBV7-2 to TRBJ1-6; D perhaps matches TRBD1 (6 bases). Germline-derived CDR1 and CDR2 are SGHTA and FQGNSA. The CDR3 loop spans 13 amino acids. The V end lost 5 bases, the J end lost 10 bases, and 12 bases lay between the germline ends. Written as DNA, the CDR3 is TGTGCCAGCAGCAAAAGGGGGGACTCACCCCTCCACTTT. This codes for CASSKRGDSPLHF.

The table lists this clone with many counts. V and J are TRBV28 and TRBJ2-7; D may match TRBD1 or TRBD2 (5 bases each). Germline V gives CDR1 MDHEN, CDR2 SYDVKM. The CDR3 sequence is 15 residues long. The V end was cut by 5 bases, the J end by 3 bases, with 17 bases between. The CDR3 region has the DNA TGTGCCAGCAGTCGCACTTCCGGGACCCGCTACGAGCAGTACTTC. This translates into CASSRTSGTRYEQYF.

This clone was detected only a few times. The chain couples TRBV5-1 to TRBJ2-5; 8 bases match TRBD2. J lost 1 base, V lost 1 base, and 3 bases had no gene match. Per the germline V gene, CDR1 is SGHRS and CDR2 is YFSETQ. The CDR3 extends over 15 amino acids. CDR3 amino acids: CASSLQRGPQETQYF. The CDR3 coding sequence is TGCGCCAGCAGCTTGCAGCGGGGGCCCCAAGAGACCCAGTACTTC.